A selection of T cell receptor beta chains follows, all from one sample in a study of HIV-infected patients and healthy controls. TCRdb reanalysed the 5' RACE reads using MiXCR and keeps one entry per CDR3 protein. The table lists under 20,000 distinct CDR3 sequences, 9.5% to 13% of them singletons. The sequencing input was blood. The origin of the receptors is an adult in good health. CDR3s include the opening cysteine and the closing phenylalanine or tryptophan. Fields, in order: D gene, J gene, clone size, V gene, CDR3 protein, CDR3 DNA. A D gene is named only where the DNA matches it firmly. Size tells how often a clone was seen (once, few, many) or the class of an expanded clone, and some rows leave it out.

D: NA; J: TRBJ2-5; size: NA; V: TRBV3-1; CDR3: CASSQGTFQETQYF; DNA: TGTGCCAGCAGCCAAGGGACGTTCCAAGAGACCCAGTACTTC
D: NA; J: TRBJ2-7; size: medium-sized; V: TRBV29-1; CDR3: CSATASRSGLYEQYF; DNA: TGCAGCGCTACTGCTAGCCGCTCGGGATTATACGAGCAGTACTTC
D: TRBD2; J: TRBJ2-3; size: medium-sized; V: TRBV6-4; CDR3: CASSPREGATDTQYF; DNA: TGTGCCAGCAGTCCGCGGGAGGGGGCCACAGATACGCAGTATTTT
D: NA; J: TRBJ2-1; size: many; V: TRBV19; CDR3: CASSIAGDRYNEQFF; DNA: TGTGCCAGTAGTATAGCGGGGGACCGGTACAATGAGCAGTTCTTC
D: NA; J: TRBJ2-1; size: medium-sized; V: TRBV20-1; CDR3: CSARRLYNEQFF; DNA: TGCAGTGCTAGACGACTTTACAATGAGCAGTTCTTC
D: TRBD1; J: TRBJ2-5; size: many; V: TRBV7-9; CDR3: CASSPGQRQETQYF; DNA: TGTGCCAGCAGCCCGGGACAGCGACAAGAGACCCAGTACTTC
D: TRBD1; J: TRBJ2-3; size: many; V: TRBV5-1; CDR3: CASSLQDRDTDTQYF; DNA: TGCGCCAGCAGCTTGCAGGACAGGGACACAGATACGCAGTATTTT
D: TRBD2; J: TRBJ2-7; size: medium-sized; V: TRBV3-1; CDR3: CASTGLAGAGEQYF; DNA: TGTGCCAGCACCGGACTAGCGGGAGCGGGCGAGCAGTACTTC
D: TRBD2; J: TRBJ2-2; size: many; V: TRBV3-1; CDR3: CASSQVLADTGELFF; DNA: TGTGCCAGCAGCCAAGTTCTAGCGGACACCGGGGAGCTGTTTTTT
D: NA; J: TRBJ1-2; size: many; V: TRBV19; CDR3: CASSPQDTPSHYGYTF; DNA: TGTGCCAGTAGTCCACAGGATACCCCGAGCCACTATGGCTACACCTTC
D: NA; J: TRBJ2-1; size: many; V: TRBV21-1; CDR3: CASSKGPSERSYNEQFF; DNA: TGTGCCAGCAGCAAAGGCCCCTCCGAACGCTCCTACAATGAGCAGTTCTTC
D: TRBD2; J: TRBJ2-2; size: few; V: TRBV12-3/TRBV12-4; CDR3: CASTLSGSTGELFF; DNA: TGTGCCAGCACCCTTAGCGGGTCCACCGGGGAGCTGTTTTTT
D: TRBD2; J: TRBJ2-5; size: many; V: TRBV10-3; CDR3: CAISESTSGQETQYF; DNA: TGTGCCATCAGTGAGTCGACTAGCGGCCAAGAGACCCAGTACTTC
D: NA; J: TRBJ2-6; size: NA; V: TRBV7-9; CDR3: CASSLTLYTGNVLTF; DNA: TGTGCCAGCAGCCTAACCCTTTATACAGGGAACGTCCTGACTTTC
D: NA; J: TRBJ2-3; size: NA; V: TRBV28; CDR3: CASNQRGSVRTDTQYF; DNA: TGTGCCAGCAACCAACGTGGTAGCGTACGCACAGATACGCAGTATTTT
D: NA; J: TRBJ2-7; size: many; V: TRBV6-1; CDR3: CASSITGSSSYEQYF; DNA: TGTGCCAGCAGTATCACAGGGTCGAGCTCCTACGAGCAGTACTTC
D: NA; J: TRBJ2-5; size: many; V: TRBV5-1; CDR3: CASSAGDRRETQYF; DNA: TGCGCCAGCAGCGCCGGAGATCGAAGGGAGACCCAGTACTTC
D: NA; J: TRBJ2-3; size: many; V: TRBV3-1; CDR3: CASSLGRGPDTQYF; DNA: TGTGCCAGCAGCCTGGGTAGGGGTCCAGATACGCAGTATTTT
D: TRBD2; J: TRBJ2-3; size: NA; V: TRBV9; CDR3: CASSVEAGGARDTQYF; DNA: TGTGCCAGCAGCGTAGAGGCGGGAGGGGCTCGGGATACGCAGTATTTT
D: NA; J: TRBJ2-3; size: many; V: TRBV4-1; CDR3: CASSSGERFADTQYF; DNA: TGCGCCAGCAGTTCGGGGGAGAGGTTCGCAGATACGCAGTATTTT
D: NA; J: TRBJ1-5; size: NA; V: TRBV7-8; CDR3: CASSYYSGNQPQHF; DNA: TGTGCCAGCAGCTACTATTCCGGCAATCAGCCCCAGCATTTT
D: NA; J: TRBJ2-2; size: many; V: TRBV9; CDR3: CASSVPNTGELFF; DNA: TGTGCCAGCAGCGTCCCGAACACCGGGGAGCTGTTTTTT
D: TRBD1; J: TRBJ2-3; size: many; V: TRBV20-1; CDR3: CSASLDRGRKDTQYF; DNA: TGCAGTGCCTCACTGGACAGGGGGCGAAAAGATACGCAGTATTTT
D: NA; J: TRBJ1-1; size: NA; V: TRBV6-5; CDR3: CASSYRALNTEAFF; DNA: TGTGCCAGCAGTTACCGGGCGTTAAACACTGAAGCTTTCTTT
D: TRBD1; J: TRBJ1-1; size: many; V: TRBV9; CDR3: CASSARQGPFTEAFF; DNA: TGTGCCAGCAGCGCGCGACAGGGACCTTTCACTGAAGCTTTCTTT
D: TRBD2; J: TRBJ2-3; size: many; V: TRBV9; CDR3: CASSEGLAGITDTQYF; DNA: TGTGCCAGCAGCGAAGGACTAGCGGGAATCACAGATACGCAGTATTTT
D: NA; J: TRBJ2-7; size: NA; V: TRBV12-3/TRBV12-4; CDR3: CASSSFSGHEQYF; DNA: TGTGCCAGCAGCTCATTCAGCGGGCACGAGCAGTACTTC
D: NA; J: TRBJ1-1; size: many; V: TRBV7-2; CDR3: CASTPYINTEAFF; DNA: TGTGCCAGCACCCCCTATATTAACACTGAAGCTTTCTTT
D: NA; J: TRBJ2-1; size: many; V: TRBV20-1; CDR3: CSLAAPGQFF; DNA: TGCAGTTTGGCGGCGCCGGGCCAGTTCTTC
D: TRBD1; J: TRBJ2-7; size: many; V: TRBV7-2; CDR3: CASGGRDRGLYEQYF; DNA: TGTGCCAGCGGGGGGAGGGACAGGGGGCTGTACGAGCAGTACTTC
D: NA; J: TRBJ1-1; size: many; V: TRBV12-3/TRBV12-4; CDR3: CASLLGTEAFF; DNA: TGTGCCAGCCTCCTCGGCACTGAAGCTTTCTTT
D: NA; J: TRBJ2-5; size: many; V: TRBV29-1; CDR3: CSVADSYQETQYF; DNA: TGCAGCGTCGCCGACAGTTACCAAGAGACCCAGTACTTC
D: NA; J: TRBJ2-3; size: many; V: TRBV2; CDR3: CASRQGTDTQYF; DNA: TGTGCCAGCAGGCAAGGAACAGATACGCAGTATTTT
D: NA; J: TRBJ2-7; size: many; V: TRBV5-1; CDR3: CASSLPSGALDEQYF; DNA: TGCGCCAGCAGCCTCCCGAGTGGGGCGCTGGACGAGCAGTACTTC
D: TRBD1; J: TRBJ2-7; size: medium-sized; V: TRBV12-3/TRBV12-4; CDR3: CASSPRDRINEQYF; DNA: TGTGCCAGCAGTCCCCGGGACAGGATTAATGAGCAGTACTTC